Listed below are T cell receptor beta chains from one sample, sequenced in a study of blood T cell repertoires in COVID-19. Assay: immunoSEQ multiplex PCR; the TCRdb copy retains only in-frame clones and omits some. The profile shows roughly 320,000 clones, 65% to 90% of them singletons. Material: peripheral blood. Source of these receptors: a human donor in a cohort sampled during active COVID-19. The CDR3 runs from the conserved cysteine through the conserved F or W. Fields, in order: V gene, D gene, clone size, J gene, CDR3 protein, CDR3 DNA. D genes are given only for firm matches. For some rows the clone size is stated as once, few or many, or as a class when expanded; others skip it.

V gene: TRBV5-1
D gene: TRBD1
clone size: -
J gene: TRBJ1-1
CDR3 protein: CASSRRPGTGMSTEAFF
CDR3 DNA: TGCGCCAGCAGCCGACGTCCCGGGACAGGGATGAGCACTGAAGCTTTCTTT

V gene: TRBV7-8
D gene: -
clone size: -
J gene: TRBJ1-2
CDR3 protein: CASSPWGGYGYTF
CDR3 DNA: TGTGCCAGCAGCCCATGGGGGGGTTATGGCTACACCTTC

V gene: TRBV11-2
D gene: -
clone size: -
J gene: TRBJ2-2
CDR3 protein: CASSPGLNTGELFF
CDR3 DNA: TGTGCCAGCAGCCCGGGTCTGAACACCGGGGAGCTGTTTTTT

V gene: TRBV10-1
D gene: -
clone size: -
J gene: TRBJ1-2
CDR3 protein: CASSGDNLGYTF
CDR3 DNA: TGCGCCAGCAGTGGGGACAACCTCGGCTACACCTTC

V gene: TRBV24-1
D gene: -
clone size: -
J gene: TRBJ2-7
CDR3 protein: CATSDSRVSYEQYF
CDR3 DNA: TGTGCCACCAGTGATTCCAGGGTGTCCTACGAGCAGTACTTC

V gene: TRBV7-3
D gene: TRBD1
clone size: -
J gene: TRBJ1-6
CDR3 protein: CASSLVGTGINSPLHF
CDR3 DNA: TGTGCCAGCAGCTTAGTGGGGACAGGGATTAATTCACCCCTCCACTTT

V gene: TRBV19
D gene: -
clone size: -
J gene: TRBJ1-5
CDR3 protein: CASSKGDAYSNQPQHF
CDR3 DNA: TGTGCCAGTAGTAAGGGGGACGCCTATAGCAATCAGCCCCAGCATTTT

V gene: TRBV19
D gene: -
clone size: -
J gene: TRBJ2-3
CDR3 protein: CASSIDFSTDTQYF
CDR3 DNA: TGTGCCAGTAGTATAGATTTCAGTACAGATACGCAGTATTTT

V gene: TRBV7-7
D gene: -
clone size: -
J gene: TRBJ2-2
CDR3 protein: CASSLEVRGGESNTGELFF
CDR3 DNA: TGTGCCAGCAGCTTAGAGGTTCGCGGGGGCGAGTCGAACACCGGGGAGCTGTTTTTT

V gene: TRBV5-1
D gene: -
clone size: -
J gene: TRBJ2-3
CDR3 protein: CASSLAGGQRFLDTQYF
CDR3 DNA: TGCGCCAGCAGCTTGGCCGGCGGACAGCGCTTTTTGGATACGCAGTATTTT

V gene: TRBV20-1
D gene: -
clone size: -
J gene: TRBJ1-1
CDR3 protein: CSASIRGTEAFF
CDR3 DNA: TGCAGTGCTAGTATCCGGGGAACTGAAGCTTTCTTT

V gene: TRBV5-1
D gene: TRBD2
clone size: once
J gene: TRBJ2-2
CDR3 protein: CASSLGLAGASDTGELFF
CDR3 DNA: TGCGCCAGCAGCTTGGGACTAGCGGGGGCCTCGGACACCGGGGAGCTGTTTTTT

V gene: TRBV7-3
D gene: -
clone size: -
J gene: TRBJ2-1
CDR3 protein: CASSLHLADNEQFF
CDR3 DNA: TGTGCCAGCAGCTTACACCTAGCCGACAATGAGCAGTTCTTC

V gene: TRBV5-1
D gene: -
clone size: -
J gene: TRBJ2-6
CDR3 protein: CASSLLSGANVLTF
CDR3 DNA: TGCGCCAGCAGCTTGCTCTCTGGGGCCAACGTCCTGACTTTC

V gene: TRBV4-1
D gene: -
clone size: -
J gene: TRBJ2-6
CDR3 protein: CASSQAESGANVLTF
CDR3 DNA: TGCGCCAGCAGCCAAGCGGAGTCTGGGGCCAACGTCCTGACTTTC

V gene: TRBV7-2
D gene: -
clone size: -
J gene: TRBJ1-2
CDR3 protein: CASSPWEAGWSNYGYTF
CDR3 DNA: TGTGCCAGCAGCCCTTGGGAGGCAGGGTGGTCCAACTATGGCTACACCTTC

V gene: TRBV2
D gene: TRBD1
clone size: -
J gene: TRBJ1-5
CDR3 protein: CASSRGQSLPQHF
CDR3 DNA: TGTGCCAGCAGTCGGGGACAGTCCTTGCCCCAGCATTTT

V gene: TRBV19
D gene: -
clone size: -
J gene: TRBJ1-2
CDR3 protein: CASSRSIGQDYGYTF
CDR3 DNA: TGTGCCAGTAGTAGAAGTATTGGGCAGGACTATGGCTACACCTTC

V gene: TRBV25-1
D gene: -
clone size: -
J gene: TRBJ2-6
CDR3 protein: CASRPVNSGANVLTF
CDR3 DNA: TGTGCCAGCAGACCGGTCAACTCTGGGGCCAACGTCCTGACTTTC

V gene: TRBV12-3/TRBV12-4
D gene: -
clone size: -
J gene: TRBJ2-1
CDR3 protein: CASSLDSFGEQFF
CDR3 DNA: TGTGCCAGCAGTTTAGATAGCTTCGGTGAGCAGTTCTTC

V gene: TRBV29-1
D gene: -
clone size: -
J gene: TRBJ1-2
CDR3 protein: CSVRRGATNYGYTF
CDR3 DNA: TGCAGCGTTCGGCGGGGAGCCACTAACTATGGCTACACCTTC

V gene: TRBV12-3/TRBV12-4
D gene: TRBD1
clone size: -
J gene: TRBJ1-1
CDR3 protein: CASSTGGVTEAFF
CDR3 DNA: TGTGCCAGCAGTACAGGGGGGGTGACTGAAGCTTTCTTT

V gene: TRBV19
D gene: TRBD2
clone size: -
J gene: TRBJ2-2
CDR3 protein: CASSTTGTSWFGELFF
CDR3 DNA: TGTGCCAGTAGCACGACCGGGACTAGCTGGTTCGGGGAGCTGTTTTTT

V gene: TRBV6-5
D gene: TRBD1
clone size: -
J gene: TRBJ1-2
CDR3 protein: CASSHTGVANYGYTF
CDR3 DNA: TGTGCCAGCAGTCACACAGGGGTGGCTAACTATGGCTACACCTTC

V gene: TRBV5-4
D gene: TRBD1
clone size: -
J gene: TRBJ2-5
CDR3 protein: CASSLVGQGETQYF
CDR3 DNA: TGTGCCAGCAGCTTGGTGGGACAGGGGGAGACCCAGTACTTC

V gene: TRBV7-8
D gene: -
clone size: -
J gene: TRBJ1-3
CDR3 protein: CASSSQGFGNTIYF
CDR3 DNA: TGTGCCAGCAGCTCCCAGGGGTTCGGAAACACCATATATTTT